This TCR beta chain emerged from a study of monozygotic twins with inflammatory bowel disease (dated by TCRdb to the late 2010s). Notes on the research overall: The complete study included roughly 30 monozygotic twin pairs: 19 IBD-discordant Danish pairs and nine German pairs, of which four were IBD-concordant and five were IBD-discordant. Disease-associated traits were sought mainly through comparisons between IBD patients and their genetically identical healthy co-twins within discordant pairs. Each individual had, on average, about 151 000 unique TCRalpha sequences and 181 000 unique TCRbeta sequences available for analysis.

General findings and caveats noted by the study authors: A decrease in TCRbeta repertoire diversity, as measured by inverse Simpson index, was observed in IBD patients compared with their healthy co-twins. No single strong signal or clonotype linked to IBD turned up in the results, so the idea that one exists was not supported. The analysis was unable to tell apart different T cell subtypes. IBD patients shared fewer clonotypes with other individuals than healthy twins did, most markedly in patients showing signs of disease activity. Because patients were on differing immunosuppressive treatments, the repertoires may have picked up extra background noise and inter-individual variability. Repertoire similarity did not differ between concordant and discordant twins, which could be due to limited statistical power.

From each donor, a roughly 2.7 ml peripheral blood sample was collected into PAXgene tubes and stored at -80 degrees C. Without any T cell sorting, total RNA was extracted from whole blood using the PAXgene blood miRNA kit on an automated QIAcube. Peripheral blood from monozygotic twin pairs concordant or discordant for inflammatory bowel disease was subjected to deep TCRalpha and TCRbeta repertoire profiling with unique molecular barcoding. Smoking habits were recorded for all twin pairs, with individuals classified as current, former or never smokers. In the case of this clonotype: The clone's antigen remains unknown.

The receptor library was made with 5' RACE. Preparation of each TCR library used approximately 3,700 ng of total RNA. For each sample, cDNA synthesis with SMARTScribe reverse transcriptase was split into eight separate reactions. During cDNA synthesis, unique molecular identifiers containing a 6-nucleotide sample barcode were introduced by template switching. TCRalpha and TCRbeta cDNA was amplified by two nested PCRs of 16 and 9 cycles, with bead purification after each PCR. Before amplification, the cDNA was both treated with uracil DNA-glycosylase and purified with the QIAquick PCR purification kit. In the second PCR, Illumina TruSeq-compatible adapters and sample-specific barcodes were added. TapeStation and Qubit were used to check library quality and concentration, and roughly 5 ng of each library went into the pool. The pooled libraries were sequenced with 2 x 100 bp reads and custom sequencing primers on an Illumina HiSeq2500 single-index Rapid Run. The authors' analysis ran thus. PCR and sequencing errors were corrected by UMI-based consensus assembly using MiGEC version 1.2.6. MiXCR version 2.1.1 was used to carry out V(D)J alignment, clonotype assembly and CDR3 extraction. To normalise gene usage, clonotype sharing and MAIT/NKT TCR abundance, the analysis used the top 1000, 10 000 and 20 000 clonotypes per sample. Diversity was computed as the inverse Simpson index with the vegan R package after downsampling to 27 000 UMIs. Paired Mann-Whitney U tests were applied to discordant twin pairs, with Benjamini-Hochberg correction for multiple testing. After reprocessing by TCRdb, each CDR3 protein sequence is one entry, and no DNA is given. It is TCRdb's table, rather than the study itself, that gives the V and J calls and clone size. The sample's table lists a count of 150,000 to 200,000 distinct CDR3 sequences. The top ten clones comprise just under 7.5% of the sample.

This clonotype was sampled from a human donor with ulcerative colitis or Crohn's disease, or a healthy co-twin of an affected twin (not recorded which). Sequencing input: blood.

The CDR3: CASSSRTSGSGGIYEQYF. This chain joins TRBV7-6 to TRBJ2-7; with no DNA, the TCRdb D assignment of TRBD2 cannot be verified. Per the germline V gene, SGHVS is the CDR1 and FNYEAQ is the CDR2. The CDR3 contains 18 residues, cysteine and phenylalanine counted. No DNA was logged.